A selection of T cell receptor beta chains follows, all from one sample in a study of shared clonotypes between healthy human individuals. Using immunoSEQ multiplex PCR, the repertoire was profiled, and TCRdb retains in-frame clones only, with some absent. The table has about 820,000 clones, more than 85% seen once; the top ten hold 24%. Sequenced input: naive CD8+ T cells sorted from blood. The receptors stem from a young man in good health. CDR3s include the opening cysteine and the closing phenylalanine or tryptophan. The listing skips clone size in some rows; elsewhere it reads once, few, many or a size class.

j_call | clone_size | v_call | cdr3_aa
TRBJ2-7 | . | TRBV4-2 | CASSPRTEHYEQYF
TRBJ2-2 | . | TRBV29-1 | CSGTSQNTGELFF
TRBJ2-3 | once | TRBV9 | CASSDPFGSREGLTDTQYF
TRBJ2-1 | few | TRBV27 | CASSSLGLGFDEQFF
TRBJ2-1 | . | TRBV27 | CASSYLGTSRREQFF
TRBJ2-5 | . | TRBV15 | CATSSNFETQYF
TRBJ2-1 | . | TRBV7-8 | CASSSRSGYSYNEQFF
TRBJ2-3 | . | TRBV11-2 | CASSTRSRDSRSTDTQYF
TRBJ2-7 | . | TRBV1 | CTSSQDATGTGPYEQYF
TRBJ2-6 | once | TRBV28 | CASSPPSSGANVLTF
TRBJ2-1 | . | TRBV7-8 | CASSAGTGVSYNEQFF
TRBJ1-3 | . | TRBV7-9 | CASSSPMGQGESNTIYF
TRBJ2-1 | . | TRBV13 | CASSLRGSRGNEQFF
TRBJ2-1 | . | TRBV9 | CASSVSAGAYNEQFF
TRBJ2-1 | . | TRBV28 | CASNLVGIGNEQFF
TRBJ2-1 | . | TRBV27 | CASSLYRRSYNEQFF
TRBJ2-5 | . | TRBV19 | CASSPSGWSSETQYF
TRBJ1-5 | once | TRBV19 | CASSTGDRTDQPQHF
TRBJ2-2 | . | TRBV10-3 | CAAQLGRGNTGELFF
TRBJ2-7 | . | TRBV4-1 | CASSRGTGESYEQYF
TRBJ2-6 | . | TRBV7-3 | CASSKSEGLGPLSGANVLTF
TRBJ1-1 | . | TRBV7-6 | CASSLGAAGATEAFF
TRBJ2-5 | . | TRBV5-5 | CASSIGWGQETQYF
TRBJ1-5 | . | TRBV7-9 | CASSNRTGRFQPQHF